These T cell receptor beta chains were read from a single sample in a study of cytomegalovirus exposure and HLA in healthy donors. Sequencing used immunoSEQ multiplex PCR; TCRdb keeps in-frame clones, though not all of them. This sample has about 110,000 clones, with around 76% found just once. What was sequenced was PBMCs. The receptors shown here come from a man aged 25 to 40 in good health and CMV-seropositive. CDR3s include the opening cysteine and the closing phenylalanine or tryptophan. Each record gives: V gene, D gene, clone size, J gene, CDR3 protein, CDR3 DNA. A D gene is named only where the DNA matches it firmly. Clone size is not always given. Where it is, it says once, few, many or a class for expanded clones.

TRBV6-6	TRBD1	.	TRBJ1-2	CASSLPGQGALGYTF	TGTGCCAGCAGTCTACCTGGACAGGGGGCGTTGGGCTACACCTTC
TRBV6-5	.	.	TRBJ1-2	CASSYSTARSREGYTF	TGTGCCAGCAGTTACTCGACGGCCCGCTCCAGGGAAGGCTACACCTTC
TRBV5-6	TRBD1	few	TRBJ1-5	CASSPDRSNQPQHF	TGTGCCAGCAGCCCGGACAGGAGCAATCAGCCCCAGCATTTT
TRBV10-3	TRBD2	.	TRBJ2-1	CAISESSSGGFHEQFF	TGTGCCATCAGTGAGTCGAGTAGCGGGGGATTCCATGAGCAGTTCTTC
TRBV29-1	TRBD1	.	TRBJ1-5	CSALTGTGSLPQHF	TGCAGCGCTCTGACCGGGACAGGGAGTCTGCCCCAGCATTTT
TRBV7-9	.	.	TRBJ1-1	CSSSLGQSNTEAFF	TGTTCCAGCAGCTTAGGACAGTCGAACACTGAAGCTTTCTTT
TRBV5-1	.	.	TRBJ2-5	CASSSIETQYF	TGCGCCAGCAGCTCCATAGAGACCCAGTACTTC
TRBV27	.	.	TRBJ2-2	CASSVSFWGSGELFF	TGTGCCAGCAGTGTCAGTTTTTGGGGCTCCGGGGAGCTGTTTTTT
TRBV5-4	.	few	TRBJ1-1	CASSFRPDTEAFF	TGTGCCAGCAGCTTTCGTCCCGACACTGAAGCTTTCTTT
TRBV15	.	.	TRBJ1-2	CATSRDHGIRNGYTF	TGTGCCACCAGCAGAGATCATGGTATCAGAAATGGCTACACCTTC
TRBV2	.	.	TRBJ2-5	CASILQENQETQYF	TGTGCCAGCATCCTACAGGAGAACCAAGAGACCCAGTACTTC
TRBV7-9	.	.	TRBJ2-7	CASSLLKESSYEQYF	TGTGCCAGCAGCTTATTAAAGGAGAGCTCCTACGAGCAGTACTTC
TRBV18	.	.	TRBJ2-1	CASSTFSDEQFF	TGTGCCAGCTCAACGTTTAGCGATGAGCAGTTCTTC
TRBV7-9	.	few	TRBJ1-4	CSSSLTPGGGVEKLFF	TGTTCCAGCAGCTTAACCCCCGGGGGTGGGGTTGAAAAACTGTTTTTT
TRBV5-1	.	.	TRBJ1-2	CASSPRRESGYTF	TGCGCCAGCAGCCCCAGGCGGGAGTCTGGCTACACCTTC
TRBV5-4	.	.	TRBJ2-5	CASSLGGTTETQYF	TGTGCCAGCAGCTTGGGAGGGACAACAGAGACCCAGTACTTC
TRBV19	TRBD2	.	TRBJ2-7	CATPGRGSPVVEQYF	TGTGCCACCCCTGGGCGGGGGTCCCCTGTTGTCGAGCAGTACTTC
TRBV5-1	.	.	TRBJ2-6	CASSSRFSGANGLTF	TGCGCCAGCAGCTCCAGGTTCTCTGGGGCCAACGGCCTGACTTTC
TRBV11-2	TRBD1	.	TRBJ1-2	CASSPDRGGWYGYTF	TGTGCCAGCAGCCCTGACAGGGGAGGATGGTATGGCTACACCTTC
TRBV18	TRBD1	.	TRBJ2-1	CASSPGTGGFNEQFF	TGTGCCAGCTCACCAGGGACAGGGGGTTTCAATGAGCAGTTCTTC
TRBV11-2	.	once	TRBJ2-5	CASSIGTLRETQYF	TGTGCCAGCAGCATCGGGACTCTTAGAGAGACCCAGTACTTC
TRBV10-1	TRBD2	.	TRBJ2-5	CASSESAQGLSYF	TGCGCCAGCAGTGAGTCCGCGCAGGGACTATCTTACTTC
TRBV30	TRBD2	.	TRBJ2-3	CAWSVKRGPGGDTQYF	TGTGCCTGGAGTGTAAAGCGGGGGCCGGGGGGAGATACGCAGTATTTT
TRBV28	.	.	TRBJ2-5	CASEGVEETQYF	TGTGCCTCTGAGGGTGTTGAAGAGACCCAGTACTTC
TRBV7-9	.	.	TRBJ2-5	CASSFSTSGRLLETQYF	TGTGCCAGCAGCTTCAGCACGTCTGGGCGCCTTCTTGAGACCCAGTACTTC
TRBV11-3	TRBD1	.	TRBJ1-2	CASSLGTGDGYTF	TGTGCCAGCAGCTTAGGGACAGGGGATGGCTACACCTTC
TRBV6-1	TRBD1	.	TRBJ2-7	CASWTGSYEQYF	TGTGCCAGCTGGACAGGGTCCTACGAGCAGTACTTC
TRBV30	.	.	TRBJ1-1	CAWSVGGKTEAFF	TGTGCCTGGAGTGTTGGGGGCAAAACTGAAGCTTTCTTT
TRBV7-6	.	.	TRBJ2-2	CASSLQSRGTGELFF	TGTGCCAGCAGCTTACAGTCCCGGGGGACCGGGGAGCTGTTTTTT